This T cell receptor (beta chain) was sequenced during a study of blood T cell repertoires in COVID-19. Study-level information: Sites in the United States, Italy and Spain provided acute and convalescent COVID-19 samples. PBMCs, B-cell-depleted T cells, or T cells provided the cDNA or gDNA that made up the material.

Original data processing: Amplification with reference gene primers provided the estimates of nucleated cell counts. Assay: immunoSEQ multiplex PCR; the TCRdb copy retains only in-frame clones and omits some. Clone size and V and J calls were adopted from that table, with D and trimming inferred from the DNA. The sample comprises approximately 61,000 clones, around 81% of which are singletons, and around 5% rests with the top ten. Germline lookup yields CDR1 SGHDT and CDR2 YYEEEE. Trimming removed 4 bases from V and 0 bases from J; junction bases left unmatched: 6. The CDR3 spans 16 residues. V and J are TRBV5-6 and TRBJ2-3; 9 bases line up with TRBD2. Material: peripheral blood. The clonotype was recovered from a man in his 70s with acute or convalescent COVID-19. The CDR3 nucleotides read TGTGCCAGCAGCCTTATAGCGGGGGCGAGCACAGATACGCAGTATTTT. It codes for CASSLIAGASTDTQYF.